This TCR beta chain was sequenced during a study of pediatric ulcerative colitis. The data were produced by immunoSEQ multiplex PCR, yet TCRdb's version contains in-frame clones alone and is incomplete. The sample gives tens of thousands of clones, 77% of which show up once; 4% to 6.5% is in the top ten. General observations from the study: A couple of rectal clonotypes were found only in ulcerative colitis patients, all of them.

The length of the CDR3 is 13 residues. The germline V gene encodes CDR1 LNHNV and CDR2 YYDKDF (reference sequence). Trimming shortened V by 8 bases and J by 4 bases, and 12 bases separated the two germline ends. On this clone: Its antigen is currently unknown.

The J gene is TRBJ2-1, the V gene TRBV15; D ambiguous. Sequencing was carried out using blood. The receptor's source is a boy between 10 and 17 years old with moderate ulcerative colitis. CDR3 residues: CATGPDGYNEQFF. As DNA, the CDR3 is TGTGCCACCGGCCCGGACGGGTACAATGAGCAGTTCTTC. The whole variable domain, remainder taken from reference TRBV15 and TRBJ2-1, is DAMVIQNPRYQVTQFGKPVTLSCSQTLNHNVMYWYQQKSSQAPKLLFHYYDKDFNNEADTPDNFQSRRPNTSFCFLDIRSPGLGDTAMYLCATGPDGYNEQFFGPGTRLTVL.